Listed below are T cell receptor beta chains from one sample, sequenced in a study of shared clonotypes between healthy human individuals. Measured with immunoSEQ multiplex PCR; TCRdb has only the in-frame clones, and not every one. The table shows 800,000 or so clones, with about 97% occurring only once. Sequenced: naive CD8+ T cells sorted from blood. These receptors were collected from a man younger than 45 in good health. Both conserved end residues are part of each CDR3. A D gene is named only where the DNA matches it firmly. Not every row has a clone size; where given, it reads once, few, many or a size class.

v_call,d_call,j_call,cdr3_length,clone_size,cdr3_nt,cdr3_aa
TRBV29-1,-,TRBJ1-2,13,few,TGCAGCGACCGGGACACTTCTAACTATGGCTACACCTTC,CSDRDTSNYGYTF
TRBV2,-,TRBJ2-3,15,-,TGTGCCAGCAGTGAGTCTTTGGATCCGACAGATACGCAGTATTTT,CASSESLDPTDTQYF
TRBV10-2,-,TRBJ2-1,14,once,TGCGCCAGCAGTGTGGAGTTGAGAGACAATGAGCAGTTCTTC,CASSVELRDNEQFF
TRBV5-1,TRBD2,TRBJ2-1,16,-,TGCGCCAGCAGCTTGGGAGGACTAGCAGCTATGGATGAGCAGTTCTTC,CASSLGGLAAMDEQFF
TRBV7-3,TRBD1,TRBJ2-1,15,-,TGTGCCAGCAGCTCCGGACAGGGGGCATCAAATGAGCAGTTCTTC,CASSSGQGASNEQFF
TRBV9,-,TRBJ1-2,10,once,TGTGCCAGCATGGGTACCTTCTACACCTTC,CASMGTFYTF
TRBV6-1,-,TRBJ2-7,12,-,TGTGCCAGCAGGGACCGCCCCTACGAGCAGTACTTC,CASRDRPYEQYF
TRBV7-9,-,TRBJ2-2,14,-,TGTGCCAGCAGCCTAGACTGGGACACCGGGGAGCTGTTTTTT,CASSLDWDTGELFF
TRBV7-9,TRBD1,TRBJ2-7,14,-,TGTGCCAGCAGCCCCCGGGACAGCCTCTACGAGCAGTACTTC,CASSPRDSLYEQYF
TRBV19,-,TRBJ2-7,15,-,TGTGCCAGTAGTATCGCTATAGGCGGGATCTACGAGCAGTACTTC,CASSIAIGGIYEQYF
TRBV9,TRBD1,TRBJ2-1,15,-,TGTGCCAGCAGCGGCCGACAGGGAATAAACAATGAGCAGTTCTTC,CASSGRQGINNEQFF
TRBV9,TRBD2,TRBJ2-2,16,-,TGTGCCAGCAGCCCGACTAGCGGGACGAACACCGGGGAGCTGTTTTTT,CASSPTSGTNTGELFF
TRBV7-9,TRBD1,TRBJ1-1,15,-,TGTGCCAGCAGCGAAAAGGGGGCCCCGAACACTGAAGCTTTCTTT,CASSEKGAPNTEAFF
TRBV11-2,-,TRBJ1-1,12,-,TGTGCCAGCAGCGATACTCCGGTTGAAGCTTTCTTT,CASSDTPVEAFF
TRBV7-9,-,TRBJ2-7,12,-,TGTGCCAGCAGCCGACAGGTTTACGAGCAGTACTTC,CASSRQVYEQYF
TRBV5-6,TRBD1,TRBJ1-1,16,-,TGTGCCAGCAGCCGGCCCGTGACAGGGCAGAACACTGAAGCTTTCTTT,CASSRPVTGQNTEAFF
TRBV27,-,TRBJ1-5,13,-,TGTGCCAGCAGTTTAAGGGGTTTTCAGCCCCAGCATTTT,CASSLRGFQPQHF
TRBV7-8,TRBD2,TRBJ2-1,18,-,TGTGCCAGCAGCTTAGCCCTGGGGGGGACTAGCGAAGACAATGAGCAGTTCTTC,CASSLALGGTSEDNEQFF
TRBV27,-,TRBJ2-3,13,-,TGTGCCAGCAGTTTATTGGGGACAGATACGCAGTATTTT,CASSLLGTDTQYF
TRBV7-8,TRBD2,TRBJ2-3,15,-,TGTGCCAGCAGCTCTAGCGGGAGGTCAACAGATACGCAGTATTTT,CASSSSGRSTDTQYF
TRBV9,TRBD2,TRBJ2-5,15,-,TGTGCCAGCAGCGTCGGACTAGCGGGAGACGAGACCCAGTACTTC,CASSVGLAGDETQYF
TRBV5-8,-,TRBJ2-7,12,-,TGTGCCAGCAGCCGTTTCTTCTACGAGCAGTACTTC,CASSRFFYEQYF
TRBV5-1,TRBD1,TRBJ2-2,17,-,TGCGCCACCTCTCTATACGGACAGGGGGCCGTCACCGGGGAGCTGTTTTTT,CATSLYGQGAVTGELFF
TRBV4-3,-,TRBJ1-5,15,-,TGCGCCAGCAGCCAAGATCGTACTCTAGGTCAGCCCCAGCATTTT,CASSQDRTLGQPQHF
TRBV5-4,-,TRBJ2-1,13,-,TGTGCCAGCAGCTTGGCCGGGAACGGTGAGCAGTTCTTC,CASSLAGNGEQFF
TRBV15,-,TRBJ2-7,14,-,TGTGCCACCAGCGAAGAAGGGGGCTCCTACGAGCAGTACTTC,CATSEEGGSYEQYF
TRBV11-2,-,TRBJ2-7,18,-,TGTGCCAGCAGCTTAGACCCCCGAACGAGTTTCGGGTCCTACGAGCAGTACTTC,CASSLDPRTSFGSYEQYF
TRBV9,TRBD1,TRBJ1-1,13,-,TGTGCCAGCAGCGTCGGGACAGACACTGAAGCTTTCTTT,CASSVGTDTEAFF
TRBV29-1,-,TRBJ2-2,13,-,TGCAGCGTTGCTCTACAGAACACCGGGGAGCTGTTTTTT,CSVALQNTGELFF
TRBV11-2,TRBD2,TRBJ2-2,15,-,TGTGCCAGCCATGGTACGGGAGGGTACACCGGGGAGCTGTTTTTT,CASHGTGGYTGELFF
TRBV7-9,-,TRBJ2-7,9,-,TGTGCCAGCAGCCCAGAGACCCTTTTC,CASSPETLF
TRBV18,-,TRBJ2-1,16,-,TGTGCCAGCTCACCATGGAGACAGACCTTGGACAATGAGCAGTTCTTC,CASSPWRQTLDNEQFF
TRBV6-1,TRBD1,TRBJ2-2,14,-,TGTGCCAGCAGAATTCCCAGGGGGCCCGGGGAGCTGTTTTTT,CASRIPRGPGELFF
TRBV29-1,-,TRBJ2-1,16,-,TGCAGCGTTGAAGATATGGGGAAGGCGGCCTACAATGAGCAGTTCTTC,CSVEDMGKAAYNEQFF
TRBV7-3,-,TRBJ2-2,13,-,TGTGCCAGCAGCCCTCTTGTCGCTGGGGAGCTGTTTTTT,CASSPLVAGELFF
TRBV6-5,-,TRBJ2-1,15,once,TGTGCCAGCAGTTACGTAGGGGGGGGGTACAATGAGCAGTTCTTC,CASSYVGGGYNEQFF
TRBV19,TRBD2,TRBJ2-1,18,-,TGTGCCAGTAGTATAGACGGACTGACTTTTAGCGGGTCGGATGAGCAGTTCTTC,CASSIDGLTFSGSDEQFF
TRBV5-1,TRBD2,TRBJ2-1,15,once,TGCGCCAGCAGCCAAGAGGCGGGAGGAGTCGATGAGCAGTTCTTC,CASSQEAGGVDEQFF
TRBV7-9,TRBD1,TRBJ2-1,15,-,TGTGCCAGCAGCCAACAGGGGAAACACTACAATGAGCAGTTCTTC,CASSQQGKHYNEQFF
TRBV4-1,TRBD1,TRBJ2-1,16,-,TGCGCCAGCAGCCACCCTACAGGGGGCTCCTACAATGAGCAGTTCTTC,CASSHPTGGSYNEQFF
TRBV6-6,-,TRBJ2-1,12,-,TGTGCCAGCAGCCCATCGGGATATGAGCAGTTCTTC,CASSPSGYEQFF
TRBV27,TRBD2,TRBJ2-7,14,-,TGTGCCACTGCTGTGGGCGGGGGCTCCTACGAGCAGTACTTC,CATAVGGGSYEQYF
TRBV7-9,TRBD1,TRBJ2-1,11,-,TGTGCCAGCAGCTCGGGACAGGGTCCGTTCTTC,CASSSGQGPFF
TRBV29-1,TRBD2,TRBJ2-1,13,-,TGCAGCGTTGAAGGACTAGCGTTAGGTGAGCAGTTCTTC,CSVEGLALGEQFF